The 5 T cell receptor beta chains below were found in one sample sequenced in a study of OX40 agonist ivuxolimab in advanced cancers. Produced via immunoSEQ multiplex PCR; TCRdb's table is partial and in-frame only. The sample has 99,000 or so clones; around 96% are singletons. The specimen comprised CD4+ or CD8+ T cells sorted from blood, sampled in a trial of the OX40 agonist ivuxolimab. The receptors originated from an adult with an advanced solid tumor such as melanoma, head and neck, liver or kidney cancer.

This chain connects TRBV11-2 to TRBJ2-2; D gene uncertain. The V gene's germline CDR1 is SGHAT and CDR2 FQNNGV. The CDR3 length is 14 residues. V was pared by 4 bases and J by 2 bases, with 8 bases between. The CDR3 DNA sequence: TGTGCCAGCAGCTCGTTATATAACACCGGGGAGCTGTTTTTT. The encoded protein is CASSSLYNTGELFF.

The chain combines TRBV5-5 with TRBJ2-7; D possibly corresponds to TRBD1 (5 bases). The CDR3 has 14 residues. The V gene lost 0 bases and the J gene lost 3 bases, with 10 bases spanning the gap. CDR1 SGHKS and CDR2 YYEKEE come from the germline V gene (reference sequence). CDR3 in amino acids: CASSLAGIGYEQYF. DNA for the CDR3: TGTGCCAGCAGCTTGGCAGGGATAGGCTACGAGCAGTACTTC.

The J gene is TRBJ2-7, the V gene TRBV19; D not resolved. The V end was cut by 0 bases, the J end by 2 bases, with 5 bases between. This CDR3 spans 13 amino acids. The germline V gene has CDR1 LNHDA and CDR2 SQIVND (reference sequence). CDR3 amino acids: CASSIDSTYEQYF. The CDR3 nucleotides are TGTGCCAGTAGTATAGACTCGACCTACGAGCAGTACTTC. Filled out from reference TRBV19 and TRBJ2-7, the complete variable domain reads DGGITQSPKYLFRKEGQNVTLSCEQNLNHDAMYWYRQDPGQGLRLIYYSQIVNDFQKGDIAEGYSVSREKKESFPLTVTSAQKNPTAFYLCASSIDSTYEQYFGPGTRLTVT.

The chain uses TRBV4-1 and TRBJ2-5, with 8 bases aligning to TRBD1. The CDR3 has 15 amino acids. Looked up from germline, CDR1 is MGHRA and CDR2 is YSYEKL. V was pared by 8 bases and J by 5 bases, with 13 bases of the junction left unmatched. The CDR3 DNA is TGCGCCAGCGCCCCCTTACAGGGGGGAATGGAGACCCAGTACTTC. It encodes CASAPLQGGMETQYF.

The rearrangement uses TRBV28 and TRBJ2-1; 8 positions agree with TRBD1. Germline CDR1 reads MDHEN; CDR2 reads SYDVKM. This CDR3 spans 15 amino acids. Losses at the gene ends were 6 bases for V and 5 bases for J; bases not matched to a gene: 9. CDR3 residues: CASRPDRGTDNEQFF. DNA of the CDR3: TGTGCCAGCAGACCCGACAGGGGAACCGACAATGAGCAGTTCTTC.